The 5 T cell receptor beta chains below were found in one sample sequenced in a study of blood T cell repertoires in COVID-19. TCRdb's copy holds only in-frame clones and misses some; the assay was immunoSEQ multiplex PCR. The repertoire holds approximately 310,000 clones, with around nine tenths as singletons. The sample taken for sequencing was PBMCs or T cells enriched from blood (not recorded which). Source of these receptors: a man aged 55-75 years who had recovered from COVID-19.

This clone appeared a single time. The chain is built from TRBV2 and TRBJ2-2; a possible D gene is TRBD2 (7 bases). V lost 6 bases and J lost 6, with 14 bases in between. CDR1 is SNHLY, CDR2 FYNNEI, per germline. The CDR3 covers 14 residues. For the CDR3, the DNA is TGTGCCAGCAGAGGGGGAGGGCCAGCCGGGGAGCTGTTTTTT. Its protein product is CASRGGGPAGELFF.

This clone is labeled medium-sized. Mismatch with germline at one junction end may stem from a read error. This chain connects TRBV7-7 to TRBJ2-2; D is perhaps TRBD1 (6 bases). From germline, CDR1 is SSHAT and CDR2 FNYEAQ (reference sequence). The CDR3 length is 17 residues. CDR3 in amino acids: CASSPFVTTGSTGELFF. The CDR3 nucleotides are TGTGCTAGCAGCCCGTTCGTGACAACAGGGAGCACCGGGGAGCTGTTTTTT.

The chain carries TRBV7-3 and TRBJ1-2, with a tentative D call TRBD1 (5 bases). The CDR3 sequence is 13 residues long. V lost 5 bases, J lost 4 bases, and 11 bases lay in between. Germline loops: CDR1 SGHTA, CDR2 FQGTGA. CDR3 sequence (DNA): TGTGCCAGCAGCCCAGGGCGAGGCTATGGCTACACCTTC. It is translated as CASSPGRGYGYTF.

The table lists this clone with a few counts. The V call is TRBV5-1, the J call TRBJ1-5; no firm D call. Trimming shortened V by 4 bases and J by 1 base, and 9 bases separated the two germline ends. Germline V gene data show CDR1 as SGHRS and CDR2 as YFSETQ. This CDR3 is built from 14 residues. The CDR3 nucleotides are TGCGCCAGCAGCAGAGGTGACAGCAATCAGCCCCAGCATTTT. This codes for CASSRGDSNQPQHF.

This chain connects TRBV7-9 to TRBJ1-4; TRBD1 matches 8 bases. The V segment lost 4 bases and the J segment 7 bases; nucleotides outside the gene matches: 14. Germline V gene lookup returns CDR1 SEHNR and CDR2 FQNEAQ (reference sequence). The CDR3 is made up of 17 amino acids. As DNA, the CDR3 is TGTGCCAGCAGCTCGCCGCCGGGACAGGCAGCCGGTGAAAAACTGTTTTTT. Its protein product is CASSSPPGQAAGEKLFF.